Below, 5 T cell receptor beta chains from the same sample are listed, as sequenced in a study of cytomegalovirus exposure and HLA in healthy donors. The PCR made use of 60 Vbeta and 13 Jbeta primers. Profiled with immunoSEQ multiplex PCR; TCRdb holds only in-frame clones, not every one. The sample contains 100,000 to 150,000 clones, more than 75% of which appear only once. Sequenced sample: PBMCs. The receptor set was obtained from a female donor in good health and CMV-seronegative.

The chain couples TRBV11-2 to TRBJ2-1; 13 positions match TRBD2. The germline V gene encodes CDR1 SGHAT and CDR2 FQNNGV. V was clipped by 5 bases and J by 1 base; unmatched bases: 2. This CDR3 is 16 amino acids long. In nucleotides, the CDR3 is TGTGCCAGCAGCAAGGGACTAGCGGGATCCTACAATGAGCAGTTCTTC. It translates to CASSKGLAGSYNEQFF.

The chain couples TRBV5-1 to TRBJ2-1, with TRBD2 matching over 9 bases. This CDR3 comprises 16 residues. Germline V gene lookup returns CDR1 SGHRS and CDR2 YFSETQ. Unmatched junction bases numbered 4, after V lost 3 bases and J lost 0 bases. Here the CDR3 reads CASSYSGSSSYNEQFF. The CDR3 DNA is TGCGCCAGCAGCTATAGCGGGAGTAGCTCCTACAATGAGCAGTTCTTC. Based on the CDR3 plus reference TRBV5-1 and TRBJ2-1, the full variable domain is KAGVTQTPRYLIKTRGQQVTLSCSPISGHRSVSWYQQTPGQGLQFLFEYFSETQRNKGNFPGRFSGRQFSNSRSEMNVSTLELGDSALYLCASSYSGSSSYNEQFFGPGTRLTVL.

The chain couples TRBV7-6 to TRBJ1-2; weak D call: TRBD1 (5 bases). This CDR3 comprises 15 residues. Per the germline V gene, CDR1 is SGHVS and CDR2 is FNYEAQ. With 2 bases removed from V and 3 bases from J, the gap between germline ends came to 13 bases. CDR3 coding DNA: TGTGCCAGCAGCTTACGGCCAGGAGGGGACTATGGCTACACCTTC. Amino acids: CASSLRPGGDYGYTF.

V and J are TRBV29-1 and TRBJ1-4; D gene ambiguous. The CDR3 is 13 residues long. The germline V gene has CDR1 SQVTM and CDR2 ANQGSEA. The V end was cut by 4 bases, the J end by 8 bases, with 14 bases between. The CDR3 DNA reads TGCAGCGTTGTGGAACCGAGTAGCGAAAAACTGTTTTTT. This translates into CSVVEPSSEKLFF.

The chain recombines TRBV2 with TRBJ2-7; no definite D call. Germline values: CDR1 SNHLY, CDR2 FYNNEI. CDR3 size: 12 residues. V lost 2 bases and J lost 7, with 9 bases in between. CDR3: CASSESLLEQYF. CDR3 DNA sequence: TGTGCCAGCAGTGAATCTCTTTTGGAGCAGTACTTC.